This T cell receptor beta chain was identified during a study of T cell responses to AZD1222 COVID-19 vaccine. Second-dose recipients at about 4 or about 12 weeks were treated as one pooled group. In regard to this clone: What it recognizes is unknown.

Profiling relied on immunoSEQ multiplex PCR, and the TCRdb table lists in-frame clones only, not all of them. The table lists roughly 120,000 clones, roughly 89% of them singletons. CDR3 length: 15 residues. Germline V gives CDR1 KGHDR, CDR2 SFDVKD. J was trimmed by 4 bases and V by 3 bases; bases with no gene match: 6. Findings and caveats of the study: Repertoires were obtained solely post-peak T cell response.

The chain has TRBV24-1 and TRBJ1-2; 8 nucleotides agree with TRBD1. The material sequenced was peripheral blood, taken 28 days after the second AZD1222 dose. This clonotype was sampled from an adult who received the AZD1222 COVID-19 vaccine. The CDR3 DNA follows: TGTGCCACCAGTGATCCGACAGGGGCAGCCTATGGCTACACCTTC. Its translation is CATSDPTGAAYGYTF.